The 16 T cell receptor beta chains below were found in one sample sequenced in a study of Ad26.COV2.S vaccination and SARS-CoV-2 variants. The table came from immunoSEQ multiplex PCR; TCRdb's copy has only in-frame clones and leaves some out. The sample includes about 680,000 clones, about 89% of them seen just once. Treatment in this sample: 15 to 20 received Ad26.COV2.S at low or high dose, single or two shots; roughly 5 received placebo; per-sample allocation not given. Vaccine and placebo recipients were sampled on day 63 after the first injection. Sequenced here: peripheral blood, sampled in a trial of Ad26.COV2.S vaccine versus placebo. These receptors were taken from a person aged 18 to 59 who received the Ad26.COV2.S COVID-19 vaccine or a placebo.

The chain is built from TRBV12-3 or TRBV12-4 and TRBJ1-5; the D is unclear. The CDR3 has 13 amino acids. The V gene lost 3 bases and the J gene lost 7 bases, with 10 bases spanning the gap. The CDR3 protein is CASSLGIGQPQHF. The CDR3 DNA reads TGTGCCAGCAGTTTGGGGATAGGACAGCCCCAGCATTTT.

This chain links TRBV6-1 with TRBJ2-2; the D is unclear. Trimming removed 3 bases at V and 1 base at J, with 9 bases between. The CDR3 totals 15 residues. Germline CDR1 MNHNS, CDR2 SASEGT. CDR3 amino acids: CASSEVYQNTGELFF. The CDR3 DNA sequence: TGTGCCAGCAGTGAGGTTTACCAGAACACCGGGGAGCTGTTTTTT.

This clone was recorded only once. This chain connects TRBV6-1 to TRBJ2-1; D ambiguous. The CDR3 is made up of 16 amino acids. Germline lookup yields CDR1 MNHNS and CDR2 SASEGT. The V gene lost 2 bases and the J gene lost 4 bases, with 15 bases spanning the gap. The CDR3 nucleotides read TGTGCCAGCAGTGAATCGGTCGATGCCCTGTACAATGAGCAGTTCTTC. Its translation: CASSESVDALYNEQFF.

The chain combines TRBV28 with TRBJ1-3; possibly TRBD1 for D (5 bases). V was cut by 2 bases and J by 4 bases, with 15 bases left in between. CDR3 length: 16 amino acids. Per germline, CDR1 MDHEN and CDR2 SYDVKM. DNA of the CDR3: TGTGCCAGCAGTTTACCCCACCCAGGGATCGGAAACACCATATATTTT. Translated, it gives CASSLPHPGIGNTIYF.

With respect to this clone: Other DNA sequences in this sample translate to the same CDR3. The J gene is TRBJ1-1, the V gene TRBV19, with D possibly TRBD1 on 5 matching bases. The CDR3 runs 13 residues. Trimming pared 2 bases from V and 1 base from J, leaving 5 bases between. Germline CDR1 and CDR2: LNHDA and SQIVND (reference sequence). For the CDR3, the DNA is TGTGCCAGTAGTATAACAGGGAACACTGAAGCTTTCTTT. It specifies CASSITGNTEAFF. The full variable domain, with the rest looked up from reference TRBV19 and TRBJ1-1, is DGGITQSPKYLFRKEGQNVTLSCEQNLNHDAMYWYRQDPGQGLRLIYYSQIVNDFQKGDIAEGYSVSREKKESFPLTVTSAQKNPTAFYLCASSITGNTEAFFGQGTRLTVV.

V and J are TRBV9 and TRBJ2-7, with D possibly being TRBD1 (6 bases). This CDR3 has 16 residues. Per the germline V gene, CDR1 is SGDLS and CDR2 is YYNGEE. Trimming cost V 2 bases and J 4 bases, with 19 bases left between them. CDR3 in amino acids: CASSVSGTSGVYEQYF. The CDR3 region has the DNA TGTGCCAGCAGCGTCTCCGGGACGTCAGGGGTTTACGAGCAGTACTTC.

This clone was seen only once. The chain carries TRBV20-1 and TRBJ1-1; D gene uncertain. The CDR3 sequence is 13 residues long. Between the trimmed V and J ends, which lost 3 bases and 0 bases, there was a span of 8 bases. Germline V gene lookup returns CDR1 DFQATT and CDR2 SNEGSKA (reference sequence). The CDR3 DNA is TGCAGTGCTAGTTCGGGGTTGAACACTGAAGCTTTCTTT. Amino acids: CSASSGLNTEAFF.

CDR3 in amino acids: CASSYAGTSSHEQYF. CDR3 sequence (DNA): TGTGCCAGCAGTTACGCCGGGACTAGTTCCCACGAGCAGTACTTC. This sequence joins TRBV6-6 and TRBJ2-7; 8 bases agree with TRBD2. The length of the CDR3 is 15 residues. V lost 2 bases to trimming and J lost 5 bases; unmatched junction nucleotides: 8. Germline V CDR1 and CDR2: MNHNY, SVGAGI (reference sequence).

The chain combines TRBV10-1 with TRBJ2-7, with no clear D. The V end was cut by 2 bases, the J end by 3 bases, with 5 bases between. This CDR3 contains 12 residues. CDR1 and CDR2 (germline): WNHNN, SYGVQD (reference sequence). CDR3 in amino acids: CASSEADYEQYF. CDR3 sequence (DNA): TGCGCCAGCAGTGAGGCAGACTACGAGCAGTACTTC.

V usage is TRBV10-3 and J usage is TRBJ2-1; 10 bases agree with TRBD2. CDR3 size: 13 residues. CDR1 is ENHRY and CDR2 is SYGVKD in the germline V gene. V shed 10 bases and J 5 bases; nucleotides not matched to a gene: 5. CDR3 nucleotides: TGTGCCACCGCCGGACTAGCGGACAATGAGCAGTTCTTC. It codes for CATAGLADNEQFF.

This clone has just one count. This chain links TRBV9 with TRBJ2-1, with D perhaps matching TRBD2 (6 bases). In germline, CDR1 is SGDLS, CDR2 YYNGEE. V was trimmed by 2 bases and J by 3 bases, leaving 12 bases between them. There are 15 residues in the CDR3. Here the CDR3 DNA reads TGTGCCAGCAGCGTTGTCGGGGGAGACTACAATGAGCAGTTCTTC. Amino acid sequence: CASSVVGGDYNEQFF. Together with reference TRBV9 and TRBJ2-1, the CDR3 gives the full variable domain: DSGVTQTPKHLITATGQRVTLRCSPRSGDLSVYWYQQSLDQGLQFLIQYYNGEERAKGNILERFSAQQFPDLHSELNLSSLELGDSALYFCASSVVGGDYNEQFFGPGTRLTVL.

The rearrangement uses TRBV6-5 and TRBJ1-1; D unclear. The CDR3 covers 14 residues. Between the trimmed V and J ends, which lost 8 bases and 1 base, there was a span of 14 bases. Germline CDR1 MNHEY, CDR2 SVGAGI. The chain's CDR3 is CASLRGGKNTEAFF. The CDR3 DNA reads TGTGCCAGCCTCCGGGGAGGGAAGAACACTGAAGCTTTCTTT.

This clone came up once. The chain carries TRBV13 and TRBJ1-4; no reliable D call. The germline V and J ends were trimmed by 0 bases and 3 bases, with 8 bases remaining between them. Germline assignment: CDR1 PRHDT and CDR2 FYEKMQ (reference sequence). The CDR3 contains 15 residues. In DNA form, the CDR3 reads TGTGCCAGCAGCTTAGGAAACCGGGCTAATGAAAAACTGTTTTTT. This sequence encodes CASSLGNRANEKLFF.

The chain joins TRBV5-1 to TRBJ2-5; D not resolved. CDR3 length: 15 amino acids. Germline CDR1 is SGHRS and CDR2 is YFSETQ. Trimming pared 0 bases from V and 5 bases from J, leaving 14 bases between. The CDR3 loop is CASSLAGGSPETQYF. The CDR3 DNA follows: TGCGCCAGCAGCTTGGCGGGCGGCTCCCCGGAGACCCAGTACTTC.

DNA of the CDR3: TGTGCCTGGAGTCGTACGGACAGGTATAGCAATCAGCCCCAGCATTTT. Its protein product is CAWSRTDRYSNQPQHF. V and J are TRBV30 and TRBJ1-5, with 7 bases aligning to TRBD1. V lost 2 bases, J lost 0 bases, and 7 bases stayed unmatched. Looked up from germline, CDR1 is GTSNPN and CDR2 is SVGIG (reference sequence). The CDR3 contains 16 residues.

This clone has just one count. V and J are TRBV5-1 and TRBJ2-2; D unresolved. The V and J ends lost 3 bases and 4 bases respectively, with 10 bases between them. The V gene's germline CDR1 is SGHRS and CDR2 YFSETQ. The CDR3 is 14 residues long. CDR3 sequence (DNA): TGCGCCAGCAGCTCAGGAGAGGCCACCGGGGAGCTGTTTTTT. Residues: CASSSGEATGELFF.